These T cell receptor beta chains were read from a single sample in a study of blood T cell repertoires in COVID-19. Sequencing used immunoSEQ multiplex PCR; TCRdb keeps in-frame clones, though not all of them. Among approximately 130,000 clones listed, around 86% were seen once. The sample consisted of PBMCs or T cells enriched from blood (not recorded which). The receptors derive from a man younger than 40 who had recovered from COVID-19. Each CDR3 is given with its conserved first and last residue. The order of the fields is CDR3 protein, CDR3 DNA, J gene, D gene, V gene, clone size. The D gene is left open where the match is weak. For some rows the clone size is stated as once, few or many, or as a class when expanded; others skip it.

cdr3_aa: CASSERYGGTSYNEQFF
cdr3_nt: TGTGCCAGCAGTGAAAGGTACGGCGGAACCTCCTACAATGAGCAGTTCTTC
j_call: TRBJ2-1
d_call: .
v_call: TRBV2
clone_size: .

cdr3_aa: CTSSQATDWGTGELFF
cdr3_nt: TGCACCAGCAGCCAAGCCACGGACTGGGGCACCGGGGAGCTGTTTTTT
j_call: TRBJ2-2
d_call: .
v_call: TRBV1
clone_size: .

cdr3_aa: CASTERGNYNEQFF
cdr3_nt: TGTGCCAGCACCGAGCGGGGGAACTACAATGAGCAGTTCTTC
j_call: TRBJ2-1
d_call: TRBD2
v_call: TRBV7-9
clone_size: .

cdr3_aa: CASSALAGGQDTQYF
cdr3_nt: TGCGCCAGCAGCGCGTTAGCGGGAGGACAAGATACGCAGTATTTT
j_call: TRBJ2-3
d_call: TRBD2
v_call: TRBV5-1
clone_size: .

cdr3_aa: CASSRGGPYNEQFF
cdr3_nt: TGTGCCAGCAGCAGAGGGGGTCCCTACAATGAGCAGTTCTTC
j_call: TRBJ2-1
d_call: .
v_call: TRBV5-4
clone_size: .

cdr3_aa: CASGSPGGKAFF
cdr3_nt: TGTGCTAGTGGTTCGCCCGGAGGAAAAGCTTTCTTT
j_call: TRBJ1-1
d_call: .
v_call: TRBV12-5
clone_size: once

cdr3_aa: CASSQQGGQETQYF
cdr3_nt: TGTGCCAGCAGCCAACAGGGGGGCCAAGAGACCCAGTACTTC
j_call: TRBJ2-5
d_call: .
v_call: TRBV14
clone_size: .

cdr3_aa: CASSLGALAGGTDTQYF
cdr3_nt: TGTGCCAGCAGCTTAGGGGCGCTAGCGGGGGGTACAGATACGCAGTATTTT
j_call: TRBJ2-3
d_call: TRBD2
v_call: TRBV11-2
clone_size: .

cdr3_aa: CAWSGSADTQYF
cdr3_nt: TGTGCCTGGAGTGGCAGCGCAGATACGCAGTATTTT
j_call: TRBJ2-3
d_call: .
v_call: TRBV30
clone_size: .

cdr3_aa: CSASPGNRYEQYF
cdr3_nt: TGCAGTGCTAGTCCGGGTAACCGGTACGAGCAGTACTTC
j_call: TRBJ2-7
d_call: .
v_call: TRBV20-1
clone_size: .

cdr3_aa: CASRSTGNEQFF
cdr3_nt: TGTGCCAGCAGGTCGACAGGGAATGAGCAGTTCTTC
j_call: TRBJ2-1
d_call: TRBD1
v_call: TRBV7-9
clone_size: .

cdr3_aa: CASSQGTGGWGTEAFF
cdr3_nt: TGTGCCAGCAGCCAAGGGACAGGGGGGTGGGGCACTGAAGCTTTCTTT
j_call: TRBJ1-1
d_call: TRBD1
v_call: TRBV3-1/TRBV3-2
clone_size: .

cdr3_aa: CASSLSLAGGTETQYF
cdr3_nt: TGTGCCAGCAGCTTATCCCTAGCGGGAGGGACCGAGACCCAGTACTTC
j_call: TRBJ2-5
d_call: TRBD2
v_call: TRBV11-2
clone_size: .

cdr3_aa: CASSQEGGPGNGYTF
cdr3_nt: TGTGCCAGCAGCCAAGAGGGGGGGCCCGGTAATGGCTACACCTTC
j_call: TRBJ1-2
d_call: .
v_call: TRBV4-2
clone_size: .

cdr3_aa: CSASQTGATEAFF
cdr3_nt: TGCAGTGCTAGTCAGACAGGGGCCACTGAAGCTTTCTTT
j_call: TRBJ1-1
d_call: TRBD1
v_call: TRBV20-1
clone_size: once

cdr3_aa: CASSLGRDYNEQFF
cdr3_nt: TGTGCCAGCAGTTTAGGGAGGGACTACAATGAGCAGTTCTTC
j_call: TRBJ2-1
d_call: TRBD2
v_call: TRBV27
clone_size: .

cdr3_aa: CASSPPGLAATLAGNEQFF
cdr3_nt: TGTGCCAGCAGTCCACCAGGACTAGCGGCCACGCTGGCTGGCAATGAGCAGTTCTTC
j_call: TRBJ2-1
d_call: TRBD2
v_call: TRBV28
clone_size: .

cdr3_aa: CASSQELQGAKAYGYTF
cdr3_nt: TGTGCCAGCAGCCAAGAACTACAGGGGGCAAAGGCGTATGGCTACACCTTC
j_call: TRBJ1-2
d_call: TRBD1
v_call: TRBV3-1/TRBV3-2
clone_size: .

cdr3_aa: CASSFKRESSGELFF
cdr3_nt: TGTGCCAGCAGCTTCAAGCGGGAGTCGAGCGGGGAGCTGTTTTTT
j_call: TRBJ2-2
d_call: TRBD2
v_call: TRBV5-4
clone_size: .

cdr3_aa: CASSPGGSYGYTF
cdr3_nt: TGTGCCAGCAGTCCAGGGGGGAGCTATGGCTACACCTTC
j_call: TRBJ1-2
d_call: TRBD1
v_call: TRBV5-5
clone_size: .